This TCR beta chain was retrieved from a study of shared clonotypes between healthy human individuals. Points from the study as a whole: Compared with clonotypes that all four donors shared, non-shared clonotypes had lower generation probabilities. Represented genetic and exposure-history diversity was restricted by having few donors.

In regard to this clone: What it binds is unknown.

The data were produced by immunoSEQ multiplex PCR, yet TCRdb's version contains in-frame clones alone and is incomplete. The sample holds some 1,100,000 clones, around three quarters seen once. The sample taken for sequencing was memory CD4+ T cells from PBMCs. Subset reported: CD45RA-negative fraction. This TCR derives from a man between 18 and 29 years old in good health. Some clones in this sample may be carry-over from other donors' samples.

The CDR3 region is CSAPNHDEQYF. In DNA form, the CDR3 reads TGCAGTGCTCCGAACCACGACGAGCAGTACTTC. The J gene is TRBJ2-7, the V gene TRBV20-1, with unresolved D. V was shortened by 5 bases and J by 5 bases, with 10 bases between the two germline ends. This CDR3 has 11 amino acids. Per the germline V gene, CDR1 is DFQATT and CDR2 is SNEGSKA (reference sequence).